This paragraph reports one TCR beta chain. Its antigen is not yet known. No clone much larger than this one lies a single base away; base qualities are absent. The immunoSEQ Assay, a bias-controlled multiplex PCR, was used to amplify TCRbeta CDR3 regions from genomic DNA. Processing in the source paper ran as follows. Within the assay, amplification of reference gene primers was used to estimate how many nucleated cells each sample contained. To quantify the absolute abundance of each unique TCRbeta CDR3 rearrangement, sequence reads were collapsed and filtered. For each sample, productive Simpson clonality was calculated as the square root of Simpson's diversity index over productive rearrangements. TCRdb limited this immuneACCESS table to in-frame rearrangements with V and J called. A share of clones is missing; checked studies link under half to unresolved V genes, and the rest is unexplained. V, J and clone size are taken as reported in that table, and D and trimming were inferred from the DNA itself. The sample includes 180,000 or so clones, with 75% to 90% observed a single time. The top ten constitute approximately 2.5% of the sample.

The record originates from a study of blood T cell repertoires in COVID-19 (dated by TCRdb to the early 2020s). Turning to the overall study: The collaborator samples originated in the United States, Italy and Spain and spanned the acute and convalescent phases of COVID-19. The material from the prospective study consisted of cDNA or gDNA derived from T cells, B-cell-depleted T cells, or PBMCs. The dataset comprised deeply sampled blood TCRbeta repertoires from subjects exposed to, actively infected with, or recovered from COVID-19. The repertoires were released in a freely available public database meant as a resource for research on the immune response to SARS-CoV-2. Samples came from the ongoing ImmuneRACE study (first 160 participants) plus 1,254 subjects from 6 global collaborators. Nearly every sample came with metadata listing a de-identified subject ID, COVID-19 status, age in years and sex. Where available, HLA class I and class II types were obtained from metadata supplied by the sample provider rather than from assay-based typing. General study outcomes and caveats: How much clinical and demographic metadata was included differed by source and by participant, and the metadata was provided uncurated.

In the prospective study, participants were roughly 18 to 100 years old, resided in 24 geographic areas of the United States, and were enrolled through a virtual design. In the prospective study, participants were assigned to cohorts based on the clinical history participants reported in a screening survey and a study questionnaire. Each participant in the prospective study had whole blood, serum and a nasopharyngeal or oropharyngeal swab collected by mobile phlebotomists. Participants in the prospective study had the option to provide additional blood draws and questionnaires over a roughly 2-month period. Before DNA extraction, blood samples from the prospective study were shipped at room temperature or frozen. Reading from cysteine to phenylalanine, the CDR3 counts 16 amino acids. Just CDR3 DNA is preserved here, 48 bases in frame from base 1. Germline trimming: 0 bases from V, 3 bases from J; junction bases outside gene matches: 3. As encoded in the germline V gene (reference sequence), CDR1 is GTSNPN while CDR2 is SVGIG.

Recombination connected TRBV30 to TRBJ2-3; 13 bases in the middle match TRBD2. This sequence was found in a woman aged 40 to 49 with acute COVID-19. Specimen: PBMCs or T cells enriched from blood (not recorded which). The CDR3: CAWSVQGLAGTDTQYF. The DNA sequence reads TGTGCCTGGAGTGTACAGGGACTAGCGGGGACAGATACGCAGTATTTT. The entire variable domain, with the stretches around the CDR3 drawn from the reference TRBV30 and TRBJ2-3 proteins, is SQTIHQWPATLVQPVGSPLSLECTVEGTSNPNLYWYRQAAGRGLQLLFYSVGIGQISSEVPQNLSASRPQDRQFILSSKKLLLSDSGFYLCAWSVQGLAGTDTQYFGPGTRLTVL.